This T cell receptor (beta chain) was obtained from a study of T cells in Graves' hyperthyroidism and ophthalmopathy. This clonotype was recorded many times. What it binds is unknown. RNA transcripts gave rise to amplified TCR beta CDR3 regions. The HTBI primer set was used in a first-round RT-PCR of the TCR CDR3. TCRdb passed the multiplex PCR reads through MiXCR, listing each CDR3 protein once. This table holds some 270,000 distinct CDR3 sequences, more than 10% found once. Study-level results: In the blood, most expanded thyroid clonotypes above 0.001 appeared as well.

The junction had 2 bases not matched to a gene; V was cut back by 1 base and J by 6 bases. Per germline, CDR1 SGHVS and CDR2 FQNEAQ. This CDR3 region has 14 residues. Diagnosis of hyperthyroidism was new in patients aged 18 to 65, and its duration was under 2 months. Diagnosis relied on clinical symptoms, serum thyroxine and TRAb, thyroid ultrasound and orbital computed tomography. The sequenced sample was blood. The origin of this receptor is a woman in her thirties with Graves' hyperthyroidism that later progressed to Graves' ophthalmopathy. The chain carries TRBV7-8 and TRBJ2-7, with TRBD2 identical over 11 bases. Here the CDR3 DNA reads TGTGCCAGCAGCTTAGGTAGCGGGAGGGCCGAGCAGTACTTC. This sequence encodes CASSLGSGRAEQYF.